This T cell receptor beta chain is drawn from a study of cytomegalovirus exposure and HLA in healthy donors. The study, taken as a whole, reports: A later analysis found that most CMV-associated TCR beta chains appeared HLA-restricted.

About this clone itself: Its antigen is not identified.

V lost 3 bases, J lost 0 bases, and 13 bases lay in between. CDR3 length equals 16 residues. Germline V gene data show CDR1 as SGHVS and CDR2 as FQNEAQ. The PCR ran on 60 Vbeta and 13 Jbeta primers. Assay used: immunoSEQ multiplex PCR; TCRdb lists only in-frame clones, some missing. This repertoire shows around 240,000 clones, about four fifths found once; its top ten account for approximately 5.3%. The source material was PBMCs. The TCR originated in a woman in her forties in good health and CMV-seropositive. This chain connects TRBV7-8 to TRBJ2-3, with unresolved D. The CDR3 nucleotides read TGTGCCAGCAGCTTCGGGTCTTCCTCTAGCACAGATACGCAGTATTTT. It encodes CASSFGSSSSTDTQYF.